This TCR beta chain was captured in a study of blood T cell repertoires in COVID-19. Study-wide background: The United States, Italy and Spain provided the acute and convalescent COVID-19 samples.

The CDR3 extends over 13 amino acids. The germline gives CDR1 MDHEN, CDR2 SYDVKM. V was pared by 7 bases and J by 5 bases, with 14 bases between. Generated by immunoSEQ multiplex PCR, the TCRdb table keeps only in-frame clones and is missing some. The table lists around 250,000 clones, 80% to 90% of them singletons. The J gene is TRBJ1-1, the V gene TRBV28; a weak D match, TRBD1 (6 bases). The specimen sequenced was PBMCs or T cells enriched from blood (not recorded which). The source of this sequence is a woman aged 30 to 39 who had recovered from COVID-19. Here the CDR3 reads CASNWGRGTEAFF. CDR3 DNA: TGTGCCAGCAATTGGGGGCGAGGAACTGAAGCTTTCTTT.